This T cell receptor (beta chain) was recorded in a study of blood T cell repertoires in COVID-19. Study-level background: PBMCs, B-cell-depleted T cells, or T cells provided the cDNA or gDNA that made up the material.

Method: immunoSEQ multiplex PCR; TCRdb's copy keeps in-frame clones and lacks some. The sample shows roughly 260,000 clones, about nine tenths of them seen only once. Looked up from germline, CDR1 is SGDLS and CDR2 is YYNGEE. After removal of 3 bases from V and 9 bases from J, the junction contained 9 bases not matched to a gene. The CDR3 covers 16 residues. The source is a person aged 18 to 29 with COVID-19, enrolled during active disease. Sequencing was carried out using peripheral blood. V and J are TRBV9 and TRBJ2-1, with TRBD2 identical over 13 bases. CDR3 sequence: CASSAQLAGGPSEQFF. The CDR3 DNA reads as TGTGCCAGCAGCGCCCAACTAGCGGGAGGGCCGAGTGAGCAGTTCTTC.